This T cell receptor beta chain was retrieved from a study of long-term antiretroviral therapy in people with HIV. An immunoSEQ assay, version v3.0, was performed at survey level. Produced via immunoSEQ multiplex PCR; TCRdb's table is partial and in-frame only. There are about 28,000 clones in the sample; roughly 84% occur only once, and approximately 4.8% lies in the top ten. Researchers secured at least one pre-ART and at least two post-ART PBMC samples from each donor. Every HIV-positive participant received treatment in the United States. The CDR3 totals 16 residues. Per germline, CDR1 MDHEN and CDR2 SYDVKM. Trimming left V 2 bases short and J 4 bases short, with 14 bases between.

The J gene is TRBJ1-4, the V gene TRBV28, with D hard to call. The sequenced sample was unsorted PBMCs, obtained 0.8 years after starting antiretroviral therapy. The sequence was collected from a young woman with HIV. The CDR3 here is CASSLNVPGFNEKLFF. Here the CDR3 DNA reads TGTGCCAGCAGTTTAAACGTCCCGGGGTTTAATGAAAAACTGTTTTTT.